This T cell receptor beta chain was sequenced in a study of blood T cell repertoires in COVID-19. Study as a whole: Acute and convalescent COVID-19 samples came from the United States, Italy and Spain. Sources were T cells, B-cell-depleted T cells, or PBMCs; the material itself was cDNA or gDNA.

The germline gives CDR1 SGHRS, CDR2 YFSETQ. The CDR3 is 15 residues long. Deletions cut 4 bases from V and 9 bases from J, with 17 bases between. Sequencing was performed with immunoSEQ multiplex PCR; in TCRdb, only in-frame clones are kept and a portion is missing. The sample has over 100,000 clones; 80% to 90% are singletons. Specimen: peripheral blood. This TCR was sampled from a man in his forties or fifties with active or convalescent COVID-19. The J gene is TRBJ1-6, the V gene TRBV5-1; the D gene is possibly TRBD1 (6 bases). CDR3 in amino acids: CASSGGQEGRSPLHF. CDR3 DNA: TGCGCCAGCAGCGGGGGACAAGAGGGCCGTTCACCCCTCCACTTT.